This TCR beta chain emerged from a study of CD8 T cells in Susac syndrome. It was with random hexamers that about 0.45 to 1 ug RNA was reverse transcribed. An immunoSEQ multiplex PCR amplified TCR beta CDR3 over 54 Vbeta and 13 Jbeta. One entry per CDR3 protein, called by TCRdb with MiXCR from the immunoSEQ multiplex PCR reads. The sample has more than 150,000 distinct CDR3 sequences; around 94% are singletons. The CDR3 sequence is 15 residues long. After removal of 6 bases from V and 1 base from J, the junction contained 6 bases not matched to a gene. The specimen sequenced was CD4+ T cells from PBMCs. The receptor's source is a human donor in good health. The rearrangement links TRBV12-3 or TRBV12-4 to TRBJ1-1; 9 positions match TRBD1. The CDR3: CASSRPGQGNTEAFF. The DNA of the CDR3 is TGTGCCAGCAGCCGGCCGGGACAGGGGAACACTGAAGCTTTCTTT.